This TCR beta chain was obtained from a study of CXCR3-negative and CXCR3-positive naive CD8 T cells. Study-wide points: The level of CXCR3 expression partially decreased after cryopreservation; the majority of assays used fresh PBMCs. In both naive subsets diversity was comparably high, whereas memory CD8+ cells showed much lower diversity. Naive subsets had comparable surface CD5; TCR strength was inferred from TRB CDR3 properties. Unlike memory cells, which differed, naive CXCR3-negative and CXCR3-positive cells had similar TRBV-TRBJ usage.

All TRB cDNA libraries came from 5' RACE performed with UMI labels. For each CDR3 protein, TCRdb gives one entry from its re-call of the 5' RACE reads, without DNA. The specimen's table records around 34,000 distinct CDR3 sequences. A note on this clonotype: Its matching antigen is unknown.

The sample was memory CD8+ T cells from blood. This TCR came from a human donor in good health. Some clones in this sample may be carry-over from other donors' samples.

The CDR3 region is CASSGGDAEAFF. The chain uses TRBV9 and TRBJ1-1. CDR3 size: 12 residues. From germline, CDR1 is SGDLS and CDR2 YYNGEE.